This T cell receptor beta chain was sequenced during a study of shared clonotypes between healthy human individuals. Points from the study as a whole: Of the naive CD4 clonotypes, roughly 5.2% were shared across several donors. Larger richness was generally estimated for naive than memory subsets.

The CDR3 runs to 13 residues. With V trimmed by 4 bases and J by 16 bases, 13 bases remained unmatched. CDR1 is MDHEN, CDR2 SYDVKM, per germline. Original methodology: Quality scores were absent from the junction-only immunoSEQ sequences, so filtering differed. The method was immunoSEQ multiplex PCR; TCRdb's version includes in-frame clones alone and lacks a portion of them. V, J and clone size are those of that table, while D and trimming were read from the DNA. The sample has around 1.4 million clones; approximately 98.5% are singletons. On this clone: Antigen specificity is unknown.

Input material: naive CD4+ T cells sorted from blood. Subset defined: CD45RA+ positively selected. The chain combines TRBV28 with TRBJ2-1; 7 nucleotides align to TRBD1. The sequence was collected from a young man in good health. CDR3 sequence: CASSYGDSPSKFF. CDR3 DNA: TGTGCCAGCAGTTACGGGGACAGCCCATCTAAATTCTTC.